A single sample is the source of the 21 T cell receptor beta chains below, sequenced in a study of circulating CD8 cells and anti-PD-1 response in melanoma. From live CD3+CD8+TCRalphabeta+ cells, four PD-1 and/or TIGIT subsets were sorted. The QIAseq Immune Repertoire TCR panel built the libraries from approximately 15 ng of total RNA. TCRdb redid the calling of the reads with MiXCR, one entry per CDR3 protein. The sample lists about 1,200 distinct CDR3 sequences; roughly 7.3% were seen once. Source: CD8+ T cells from PBMCs, taken at baseline or after one month of anti-PD-1 therapy (not recorded which). The receptors were sampled from a human donor with melanoma.

This clonotype ranks as medium-sized. J is TRBJ2-2 and V is TRBV11-3; no clear D gene. With 5 bases removed from V and 6 bases from J, the gap between germline ends came to 10 bases. This CDR3 comprises 13 residues. Per the germline V gene, CDR1 is SGHNT and CDR2 is YENEEA. The CDR3 loop is CASSDTDPGELFF. As DNA, the CDR3 is TGTGCCAGCAGCGATACGGATCCCGGGGAGCTGTTTTTT.

The chain joins TRBV28 to TRBJ1-2; 8 bases are shared with TRBD1. Germline V gives CDR1 MDHEN, CDR2 SYDVKM. The junction had 7 bases not matched to a gene; V was cut back by 8 bases and J by 8 bases. The CDR3 sequence is 12 residues long. The CDR3 spells CASREQGVGYTF. As DNA, the CDR3 is TGTGCCAGCCGGGAACAGGGGGTCGGCTACACCTTC.

This clonotype was detected only a few times. A much bigger clone sits one base away, suggesting this may be a read error. This chain joins TRBV7-2 and TRBJ2-7, with D tentatively TRBD1 (8 bases). The V and J ends lost 3 bases and 5 bases respectively, with 17 bases between them. Per the germline V gene, CDR1 is SGHTA and CDR2 is FQGNSA. The CDR3 consists of 15 residues. The DNA for the CDR3 is TGTGCCAGCAGCTTGGACAGGGAGGGGAGCGACGAGCAGTACTTC. Its translation is CASSLDREGSDEQYF.

In its sample, this clonotype ranks as large. The chain joins TRBV20-1 to TRBJ2-1; D may correspond to TRBD1 or TRBD2 (5 bases each). Germline loops: CDR1 DFQATT, CDR2 SNEGSKA (reference sequence). V was pared by 0 bases and J by 7 bases, with 19 bases between. The CDR3 runs to 16 residues. CDR3 amino acids: CSARDQVSGWENEQFF. Written as DNA, the CDR3 is TGCAGTGCTAGAGATCAAGTGTCAGGGTGGGAGAATGAGCAGTTCTTC.

By frequency in the sample, this clonotype is large. V is TRBV6-2 or TRBV6-3 and J is TRBJ2-2; D remains ambiguous. Germline V gene sequence: CDR1 MNHEY, CDR2 SVGEGT. CDR3 length equals 14 residues. V gave up 7 bases and J gave up 2 bases, with 11 bases separating them. CDR3 amino acids: CASIRASNTGELFF. CDR3 nucleotides: TGTGCCAGCATTAGAGCTTCTAACACCGGGGAGCTGTTTTTT.

This clonotype is medium-sized by share. The rearrangement links TRBV27 to TRBJ2-7; D gene uncertain. The CDR3 totals 12 residues. Looked up from germline, CDR1 is MNHEY and CDR2 is SMNVEV (reference sequence). The V end was cut by 2 bases, the J end by 3 bases, with 5 bases between. CDR3 sequence (DNA): TGTGCCAGCAGTTTAACCGGCTACGAGCAGTACTTC. Encoded protein: CASSLTGYEQYF.

By sample fraction, this clonotype is medium-sized. The chain is built from TRBV20-1 and TRBJ2-3; 12 positions match TRBD2. The CDR3 totals 15 residues. The germline V gene encodes CDR1 DFQATT and CDR2 SNEGSKA (reference sequence). Trimming at V came to 7 bases and at J to 3 bases, leaving 8 bases not matched to a gene. CDR3 in DNA: TGCAGTGTTCCGGGACTAGCGGGTCCTACAGATACGCAGTATTTT. Protein product: CSVPGLAGPTDTQYF.

This clonotype is judged hyperexpanded. This chain joins TRBV28 and TRBJ2-2; D not resolved. V lost 5 bases and J 6 bases, leaving 10 bases between the germline ends. The germline V gene has CDR1 MDHEN and CDR2 SYDVKM. The CDR3 has 13 residues. The CDR3 reads CASSTLVPGELFF. The CDR3 DNA is TGTGCCAGCAGTACCCTGGTACCCGGGGAGCTGTTTTTT.

This clonotype rates as large. This chain joins TRBV19 and TRBJ2-3, with D perhaps matching TRBD1 (6 bases). The CDR3 extends over 15 amino acids. CDR1 is LNHDA and CDR2 is SQIVND in the germline V gene (reference sequence). Trimming stripped 3 bases from V and 4 bases from J, with 14 bases between. This CDR3 reads CASSMSTDSADTQYF. In DNA, the CDR3 is TGTGCCAGTAGTATGTCGACGGACAGTGCAGATACGCAGTATTTT.

Relative to its sample, this clonotype is medium-sized. This chain connects TRBV7-9 to TRBJ2-7; D not resolved. The germline gives CDR1 SEHNR, CDR2 FQNEAQ (reference sequence). Trimming took off 5 bases at V and 3 bases at J, with 8 bases between the two ends. The CDR3 runs 12 residues. The CDR3 here is CASSLDDYEQYF. The CDR3 nucleotides read TGTGCCAGCAGCCTGGACGACTACGAGCAGTACTTC.

By proportion, this clonotype is medium-sized. J is TRBJ2-7 and V is TRBV20-1, with D perhaps matching TRBD1 (6 bases). This CDR3 comprises 12 residues. Germline V lookup: CDR1 DFQATT, CDR2 SNEGSKA (reference sequence). V lost 6 bases to trimming and J lost 0 bases, with 9 bases between them. The CDR3 protein is CSARDTSYEQYF. The CDR3, as DNA: TGCAGTGCCCGGGACACCTCCTACGAGCAGTACTTC.

Judged by abundance, this clonotype is large. The V call is TRBV27, the J call TRBJ1-5; unclear D gene. Trimming took 2 bases from V and 5 from J, leaving 10 bases between them. The germline CDR1 and CDR2 sequences are MNHEY and SMNVEV (reference sequence). CDR3 size: 14 residues. CDR3 protein: CASSLSGGDQPQHF. In DNA form, the CDR3 reads TGTGCCAGCAGTTTAAGTGGCGGAGATCAGCCCCAGCATTTT.

This clonotype was recorded only once. A read error may be the cause here, since a much bigger clone is one base away. Since no conserved phenylalanine or tryptophan closes the CDR3, a read error is the likely cause. This chain connects TRBV9 to TRBJ2-1; D gene uncertain. Germline CDR1 SGDLS, CDR2 YYNGEE. V was shortened by 7 bases and J by 6 bases, with 5 bases between the two germline ends. CDR3 length: 10 amino acids. The CDR3 sequence is CASSGNEQFS. In nucleotides, the CDR3 is TGTGCCAGCTCGGGCAATGAGCAGTTCTCC.

By sample fraction, this clonotype is medium-sized. The chain couples TRBV27 to TRBJ2-7, with TRBD2 matching over 8 bases. Germline V gene data show CDR1 as MNHEY and CDR2 as SMNVEV (reference sequence). With V trimmed by 10 bases and J by 2 bases, 7 bases remained unmatched. CDR3 length: 13 amino acids. The CDR3 loop is CATTGGDPYEQYF. In DNA, the CDR3 is TGTGCCACCACGGGAGGGGATCCCTACGAGCAGTACTTC.

By sample share, this clonotype is medium-sized. This rearrangement joins TRBV20-1 to TRBJ2-7, with 7 bases fitting TRBD1. This CDR3 contains 15 residues. With V trimmed by 3 bases and J by 0 bases, 8 bases remained unmatched. CDR1 is DFQATT and CDR2 is SNEGSKA in the germline V gene (reference sequence). CDR3 bases: TGCAGTGCTAGGGACCGGGACAGTAGCTCCTACGAGCAGTACTTC. This codes for CSARDRDSSSYEQYF.

This clonotype has only a few counts. This chain connects TRBV24-1 to TRBJ2-5, with no clear D. V dropped 4 bases and J dropped 2 bases, with 10 bases sitting between them. The CDR3 loop spans 14 amino acids. Germline V lookup: CDR1 KGHDR, CDR2 SFDVKD. The DNA for the CDR3 is TGTGCCACCAGTGACCATGGACCACAAGAGACCCAGTACTTC. Its protein product is CATSDHGPQETQYF.

By frequency in the sample, this clonotype is large (0.1 to 1%). The chain couples TRBV6-5 to TRBJ1-1; D may be TRBD1 (5 bases). The V end was cut by 0 bases, the J end by 3 bases, with 8 bases between. The CDR3 contains 14 residues. The V gene's germline CDR1 is MNHEY and CDR2 SVGAGI. CDR3 bases: TGTGCCAGCAGTTACTCCCGGGGCTACACTGAAGCTTTCTTT. It translates to CASSYSRGYTEAFF.

This clonotype is classed as medium-sized (0.01 to 0.1%). The CDR3 region has the DNA TGTGCCAGCAGTATTAGCGGGAGGCTTGGAGATACGCAGTATTTT. As protein: CASSISGRLGDTQYF. V is TRBV2 and J is TRBJ2-3; 10 bases are shared with TRBD2. V was clipped by 5 bases and J by 5 bases; unmatched bases: 7. The CDR3 is 15 residues long. CDR1 and CDR2 from the germline V gene are SNHLY and FYNNEI.

This clonotype counts as medium-sized. The rearrangement links TRBV7-3 to TRBJ2-1, with 12 bases identical to TRBD2. This CDR3 has 15 residues. With 5 bases clipped from V and 4 bases from J, the junction kept 3 bases outside the gene matches. CDR1 is SGHTA, CDR2 FQGTGA, per germline. For the CDR3, the DNA is TGTGCCAGCAGCCCACTAGCGGGAGGATACAATGAGCAGTTCTTC. It specifies CASSPLAGGYNEQFF.

This clonotype ranks as large. This chain joins TRBV7-9 and TRBJ2-3; 8 bases are a match to TRBD1. The germline V gene has CDR1 SEHNR and CDR2 FQNEAQ (reference sequence). The J segment lost 2 bases and the V segment lost 1 base, leaving 5 bases of the junction unmatched. The CDR3 contains 16 residues. The CDR3 protein is CASSLVDRAPTDTQYF. The DNA of the CDR3 is TGTGCCAGCAGCTTAGTGGACAGGGCTCCCACAGATACGCAGTATTTT. The full variable domain, in which reference TRBV7-9 and TRBJ2-3 provide the parts outside the CDR3, is DTGVSQNPRHKITKRGQNVTFRCDPISEHNRLYWYRQTLGQGPEFLTYFQNEAQLEKSRLLSDRFSAERPKGSFSTLEIQRTEQGDSAMYLCASSLVDRAPTDTQYFGPGTRLTVL.

The chain carries TRBV27 and TRBJ2-1; maybe TRBD2 (5 bases). V lost 5 bases and J 10 bases, leaving 12 bases between the germline ends. Per the germline V gene, CDR1 is MNHEY and CDR2 is SMNVEV (reference sequence). The CDR3 length is 12 residues. In DNA form, the CDR3 reads TGTGCCAGCAGTCCTATGGGCGGGGAGCAGTTCTTC. This codes for CASSPMGGEQFF.